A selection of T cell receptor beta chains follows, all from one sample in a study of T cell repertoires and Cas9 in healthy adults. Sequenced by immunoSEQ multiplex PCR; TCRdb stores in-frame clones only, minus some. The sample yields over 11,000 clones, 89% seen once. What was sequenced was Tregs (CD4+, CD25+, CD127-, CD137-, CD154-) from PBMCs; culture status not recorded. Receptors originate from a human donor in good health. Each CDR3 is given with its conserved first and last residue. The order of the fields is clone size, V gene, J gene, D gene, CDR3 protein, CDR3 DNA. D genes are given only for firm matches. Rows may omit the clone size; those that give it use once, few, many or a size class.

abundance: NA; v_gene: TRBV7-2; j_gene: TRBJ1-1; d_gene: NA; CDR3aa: CASSPQMNTEAFF; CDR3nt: TGTGCCAGCAGCCCACAAATGAACACTGAAGCTTTCTTT
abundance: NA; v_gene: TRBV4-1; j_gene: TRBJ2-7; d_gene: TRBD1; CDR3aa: CASSREKGQGPYEQYF; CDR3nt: TGCGCCAGCAGCCGAGAAAAGGGACAGGGCCCCTACGAGCAGTACTTC
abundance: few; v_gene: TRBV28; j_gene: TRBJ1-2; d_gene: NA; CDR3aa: CASSLHGGQGYTF; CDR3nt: TGTGCCAGCAGTTTACATGGAGGGCAGGGCTACACCTTC
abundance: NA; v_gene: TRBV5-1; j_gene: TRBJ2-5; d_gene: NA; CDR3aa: CASSFQETQYF; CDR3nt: TGCGCCAGCAGCTTCCAAGAGACCCAGTACTTC
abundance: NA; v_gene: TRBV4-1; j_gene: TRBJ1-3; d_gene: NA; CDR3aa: CASSLGGEGFGNTIYF; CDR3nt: TGCGCCAGCAGCCTGGGCGGTGAAGGATTTGGAAACACCATATATTTT
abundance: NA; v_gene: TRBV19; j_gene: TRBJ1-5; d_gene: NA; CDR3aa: CASSSALYSNQPQHF; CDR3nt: TGTGCCAGTAGTTCAGCTCTTTATAGCAATCAGCCCCAGCATTTT
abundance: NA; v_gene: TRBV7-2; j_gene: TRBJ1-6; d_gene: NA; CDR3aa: CASTGRGADNSPLHF; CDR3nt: TGTGCCAGCACCGGAAGGGGGGCGGATAATTCACCCCTCCACTTT
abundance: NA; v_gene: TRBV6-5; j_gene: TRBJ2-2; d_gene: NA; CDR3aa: CASSYLSGLNTGELFF; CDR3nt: TGTGCCAGCAGTTACTTAAGCGGATTGAACACCGGGGAGCTGTTTTTT
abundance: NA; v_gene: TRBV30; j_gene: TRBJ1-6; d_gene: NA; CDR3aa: CAWSELRHNSPLHF; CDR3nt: TGTGCCTGGAGCGAGTTGCGACATAATTCACCCCTCCACTTT
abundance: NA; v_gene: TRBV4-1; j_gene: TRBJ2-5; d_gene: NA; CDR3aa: CASSQVSGLETQYF; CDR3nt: TGCGCCAGCAGCCAAGTGTCAGGGCTGGAGACCCAGTACTTC
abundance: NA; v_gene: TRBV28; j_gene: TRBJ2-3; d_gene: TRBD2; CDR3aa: CASTKWGGTQYF; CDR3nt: TGTGCCAGCACCAAATGGGGGGGTACGCAGTATTTT
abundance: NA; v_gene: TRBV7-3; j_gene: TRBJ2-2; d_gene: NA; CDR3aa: CASGASLNTGELFF; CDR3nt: TGTGCCAGTGGGGCATCGTTAAACACCGGGGAGCTGTTTTTT
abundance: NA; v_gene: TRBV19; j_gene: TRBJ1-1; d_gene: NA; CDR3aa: CASSRSLNTEAFF; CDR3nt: TGTGCCAGTAGTAGGTCCTTGAACACTGAAGCTTTCTTT
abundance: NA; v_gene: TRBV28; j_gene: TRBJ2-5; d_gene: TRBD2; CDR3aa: CASTSGGPVETQYF; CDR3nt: TGTGCCAGCACTAGCGGGGGACCGGTGGAGACCCAGTACTTC
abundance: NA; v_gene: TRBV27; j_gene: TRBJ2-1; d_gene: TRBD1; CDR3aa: CASSQRPTGDRRNEQFF; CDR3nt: TGTGCCAGCAGTCAGCGGCCTACAGGGGACAGACGCAATGAGCAGTTCTTC
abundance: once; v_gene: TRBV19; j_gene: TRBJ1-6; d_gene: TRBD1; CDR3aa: CASTQGVPNSPLHF; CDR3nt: TGTGCCAGTACCCAGGGGGTACCTAATTCACCCCTCCACTTT
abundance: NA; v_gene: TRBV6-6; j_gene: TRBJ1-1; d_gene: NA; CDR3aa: CASSYHSLNTEAFF; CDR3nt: TGTGCCAGCAGTTACCACAGCCTCAACACTGAAGCTTTCTTT
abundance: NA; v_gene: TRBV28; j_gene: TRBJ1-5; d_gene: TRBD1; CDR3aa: CASSLPRQGIQPQHF; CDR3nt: TGTGCCAGCAGTTTACCGAGACAGGGGATTCAGCCCCAGCATTTT
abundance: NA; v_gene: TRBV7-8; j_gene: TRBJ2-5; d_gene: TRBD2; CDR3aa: CAGVLATEETQYF; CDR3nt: TGTGCCGGGGTACTAGCGACTGAAGAGACCCAGTACTTC
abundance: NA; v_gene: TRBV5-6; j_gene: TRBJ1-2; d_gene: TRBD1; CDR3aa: CASSVTGFVLLGYTF; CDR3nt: TGTGCCAGCAGCGTGACAGGGTTCGTTTTGTTGGGCTACACCTTC
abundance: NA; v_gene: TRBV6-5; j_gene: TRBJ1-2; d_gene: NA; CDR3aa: CASSYSPGPNYGYTF; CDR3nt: TGTGCCAGCAGTTACTCGCCAGGACCTAACTATGGCTACACCTTC
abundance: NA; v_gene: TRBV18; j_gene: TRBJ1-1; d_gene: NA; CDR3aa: CASSPPSGGTEAFF; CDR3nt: TGTGCCAGCTCACCACCGTCGGGGGGAACTGAAGCTTTCTTT
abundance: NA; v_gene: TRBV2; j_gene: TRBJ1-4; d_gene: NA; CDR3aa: CASSAGGRVEKLFF; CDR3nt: TGTGCCAGCAGTGCCGGTGGTAGGGTTGAAAAACTGTTTTTT
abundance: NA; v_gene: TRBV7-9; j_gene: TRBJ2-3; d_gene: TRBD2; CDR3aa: CASSLGSLAGGHTDTQYF; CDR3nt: TGTGCCAGCAGCTTAGGCTCCCTAGCGGGAGGCCACACAGATACGCAGTATTTT
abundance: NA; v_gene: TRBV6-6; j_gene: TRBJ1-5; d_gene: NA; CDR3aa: CASAGRISNQPQHF; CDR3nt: TGTGCCAGCGCTGGGCGGATAAGCAATCAGCCCCAGCATTTT
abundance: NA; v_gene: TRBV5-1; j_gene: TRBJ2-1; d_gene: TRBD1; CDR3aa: CASSRGTGFYNEQFF; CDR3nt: TGCGCCAGCAGCCGGGGGACAGGGTTCTACAATGAGCAGTTCTTC
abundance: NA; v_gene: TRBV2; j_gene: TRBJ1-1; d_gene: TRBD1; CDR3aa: CASSTGAKVAEAFF; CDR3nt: TGTGCCAGCAGTACAGGGGCGAAGGTCGCTGAAGCTTTCTTT
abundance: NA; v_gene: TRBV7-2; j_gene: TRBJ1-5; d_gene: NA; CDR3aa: CASSLQASVSNQPQHF; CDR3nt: TGTGCCAGCAGCTTACAGGCGTCAGTTAGCAATCAGCCCCAGCATTTT
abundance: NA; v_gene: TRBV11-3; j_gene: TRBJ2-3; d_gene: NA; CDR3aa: CASSLGGTTDTQYF; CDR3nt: TGTGCCAGCAGCTTAGGAGGGACCACAGATACGCAGTATTTT
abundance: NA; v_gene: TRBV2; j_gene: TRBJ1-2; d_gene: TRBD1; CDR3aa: CASSEVTGGEKGYGYTF; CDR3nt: TGTGCCAGCAGTGAAGTGACAGGGGGCGAGAAAGGGTATGGCTACACCTTC
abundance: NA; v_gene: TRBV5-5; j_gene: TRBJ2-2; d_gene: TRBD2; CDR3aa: CASSLPTSGGPNTGELFF; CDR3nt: TGTGCCAGCAGCCTCCCGACTAGCGGGGGGCCCAACACCGGGGAGCTGTTTTTT
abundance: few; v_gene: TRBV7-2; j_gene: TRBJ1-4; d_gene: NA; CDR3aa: CASSLAVREKLFF; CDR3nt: TGTGCCAGCAGCTTAGCGGTGAGGGAAAAACTGTTTTTT
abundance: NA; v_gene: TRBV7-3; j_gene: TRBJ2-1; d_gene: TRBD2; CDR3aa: CASSSRLAGVEEQFF; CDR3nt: TGTGCCAGCAGCTCGCGACTAGCGGGGGTGGAGGAGCAGTTCTTC
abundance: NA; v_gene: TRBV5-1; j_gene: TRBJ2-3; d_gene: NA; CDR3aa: CASSLALGADTQYF; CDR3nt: TGCGCCAGCAGCTTGGCCTTGGGTGCAGATACGCAGTATTTT
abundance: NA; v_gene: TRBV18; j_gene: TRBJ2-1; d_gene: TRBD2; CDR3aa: CASSPDGTSSFF; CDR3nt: TGTGCCAGCTCACCAGACGGGACTAGCTCCTTCTTC
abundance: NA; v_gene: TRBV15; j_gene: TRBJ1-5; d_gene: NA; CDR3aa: CATSRVGRNQPQHF; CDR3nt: TGTGCCACCAGCAGAGTAGGGCGCAATCAGCCCCAGCATTTT
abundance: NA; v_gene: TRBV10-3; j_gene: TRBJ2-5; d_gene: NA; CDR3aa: CAIRDVQETQYF; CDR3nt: TGTGCCATCAGGGACGTTCAAGAGACCCAGTACTTC
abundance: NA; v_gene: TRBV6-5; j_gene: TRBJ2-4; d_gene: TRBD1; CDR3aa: CASSYSQGAGKNIQYF; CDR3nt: TGTGCCAGCAGTTACTCCCAGGGGGCAGGGAAAAACATTCAGTACTTC
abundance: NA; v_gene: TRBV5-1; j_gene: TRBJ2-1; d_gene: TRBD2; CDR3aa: CASRTGGGEQFF; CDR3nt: TGCGCCAGCAGGACGGGAGGAGGTGAGCAGTTCTTC
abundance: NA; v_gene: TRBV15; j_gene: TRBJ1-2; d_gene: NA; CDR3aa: CATSRGNYGYTF; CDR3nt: TGTGCCACCAGCAGAGGAAACTATGGCTACACCTTC
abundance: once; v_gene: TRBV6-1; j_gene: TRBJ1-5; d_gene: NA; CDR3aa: CASNGGGLSNQPQHF; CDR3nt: TGTGCCAGCAACGGGGGGGGGCTTAGCAATCAGCCCCAGCATTTT
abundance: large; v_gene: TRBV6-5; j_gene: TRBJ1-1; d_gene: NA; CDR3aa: CASSVQGRGTTEAFF; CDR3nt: TGTGCCAGCAGTGTGCAGGGGCGGGGAACGACTGAAGCTTTCTTT
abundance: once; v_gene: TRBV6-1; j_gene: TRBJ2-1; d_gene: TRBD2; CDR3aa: CASSELAGSFGVEQFF; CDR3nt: TGTGCCAGCAGCGAACTAGCGGGGTCGTTTGGGGTCGAGCAGTTCTTC
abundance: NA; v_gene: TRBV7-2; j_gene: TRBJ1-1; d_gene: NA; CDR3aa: CASSLDGGRPMNTEAFF; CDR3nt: TGTGCCAGCAGCTTAGATGGGGGACGTCCTATGAACACTGAAGCTTTCTTT
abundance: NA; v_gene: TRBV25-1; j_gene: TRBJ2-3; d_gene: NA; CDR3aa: CASSEFGRRSTDTQYF; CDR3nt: TGTGCCAGCAGTGAATTTGGAAGGCGCAGCACAGATACGCAGTATTTT
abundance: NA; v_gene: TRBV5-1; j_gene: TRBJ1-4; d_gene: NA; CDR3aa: CASSLGGVHSGEKLFF; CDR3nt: TGCGCCAGCAGCTTGGGCGGGGTTCATAGCGGGGAAAAACTGTTTTTT
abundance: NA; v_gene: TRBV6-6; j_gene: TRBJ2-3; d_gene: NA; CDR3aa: CASSSVFGVSTDTQYF; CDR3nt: TGTGCCAGCAGTTCCGTTTTTGGGGTTTCCACAGATACGCAGTATTTT
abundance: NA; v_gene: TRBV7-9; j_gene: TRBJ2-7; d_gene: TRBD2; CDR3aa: CASGGTFYEQYF; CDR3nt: TGTGCCTCCGGGGGGACTTTCTACGAGCAGTACTTC
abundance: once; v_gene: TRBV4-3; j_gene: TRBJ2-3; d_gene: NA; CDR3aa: CASSQRLVPRGDTQYF; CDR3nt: TGCGCCAGCAGCCAACGCCTGGTGCCGAGAGGAGATACGCAGTATTTT